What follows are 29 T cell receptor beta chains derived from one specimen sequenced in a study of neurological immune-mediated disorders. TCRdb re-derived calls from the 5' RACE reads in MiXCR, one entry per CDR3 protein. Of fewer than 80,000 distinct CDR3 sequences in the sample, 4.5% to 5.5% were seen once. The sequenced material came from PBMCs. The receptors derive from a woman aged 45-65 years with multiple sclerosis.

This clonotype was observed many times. The CDR3 sequence is CASSSVEVYNEQFF. CDR3 nucleotides: TGTGCCAGCAGCTCCGTTGAGGTTTACAATGAGCAGTTCTTC. This rearrangement joins TRBV7-2 to TRBJ2-1; D not certain. Looked up from germline, CDR1 is SGHTA and CDR2 is FQGNSA. CDR3 size: 14 residues. V was cut by 4 bases and J by 4 bases, with 11 bases left in between. Full variable domain (outside the CDR3, taken from reference TRBV7-2 and TRBJ2-1): GAGVSQSPSNKVTEKGKDVELRCDPISGHTALYWYRQSLGQGLEFLIYFQGNSAPDKSGLPSDRFSAERTGGSVSTLTIQRTQQEDSAVYLCASSSVEVYNEQFFGPGTRLTVL.

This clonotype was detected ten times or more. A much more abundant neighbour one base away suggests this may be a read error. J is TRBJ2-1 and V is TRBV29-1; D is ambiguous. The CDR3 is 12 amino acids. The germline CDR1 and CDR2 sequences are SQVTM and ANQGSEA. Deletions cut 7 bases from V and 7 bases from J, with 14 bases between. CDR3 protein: CSAGEGSNEQFF. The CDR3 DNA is TGCAGCGCTGGGGAAGGATCTAATGAGCAGTTCTTC.

Here the CDR3 reads CASSLGTASTDTQYF. The CDR3 DNA reads as TGTGCCAGCAGCCTCGGGACGGCTAGCACAGATACGCAGTATTTT. J is TRBJ2-3 and V is TRBV7-3, with D perhaps assigned TRBD1 or TRBD2 (5 bases each). Trimming took 5 bases from V and 0 from J, leaving 12 bases between them. CDR1 SGHTA and CDR2 FQGTGA come from the germline V gene. This CDR3 is 15 amino acids long. The entire variable domain, with the rest obtained from reference TRBV7-3 and TRBJ2-3, is as follows: GAGVSQTPSNKVTEKGKYVELRCDPISGHTALYWYRQSLGQGPEFLIYFQGTGAADDSGLPNDRFFAVRPEGSVSTLKIQRTERGDSAVYLCASSLGTASTDTQYFGPGTRLTVL.

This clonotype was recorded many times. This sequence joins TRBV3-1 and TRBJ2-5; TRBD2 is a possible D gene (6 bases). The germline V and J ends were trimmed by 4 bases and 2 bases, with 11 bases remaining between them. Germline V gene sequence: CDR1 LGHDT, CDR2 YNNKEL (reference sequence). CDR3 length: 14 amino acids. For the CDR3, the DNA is TGTGCCAGCAGCCGTCCGGGACTGCAAGAGACCCAGTACTTC. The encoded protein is CASSRPGLQETQYF.

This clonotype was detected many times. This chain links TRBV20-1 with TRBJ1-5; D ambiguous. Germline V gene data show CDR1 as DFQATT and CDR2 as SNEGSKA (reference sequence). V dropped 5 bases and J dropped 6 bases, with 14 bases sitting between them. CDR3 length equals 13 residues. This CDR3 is CSAPGEGSQPQHF. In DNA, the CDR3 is TGCAGTGCTCCTGGGGAGGGCAGTCAGCCCCAGCATTTT.

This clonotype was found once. CDR3 sequence reads: CASSYRGKGGDGYTF. The CDR3 DNA reads TGTGCCAGCAGTTACAGGGGAAAGGGGGGTGATGGCTACACCTTC. The chain couples TRBV6-6 to TRBJ1-2; D is perhaps TRBD1 (6 bases). The V gene's germline CDR1 is MNHNY and CDR2 SVGAGI (reference sequence). The CDR3 has 15 amino acids. Trimming cost V 2 bases and J 6 bases, with 16 bases left between them.

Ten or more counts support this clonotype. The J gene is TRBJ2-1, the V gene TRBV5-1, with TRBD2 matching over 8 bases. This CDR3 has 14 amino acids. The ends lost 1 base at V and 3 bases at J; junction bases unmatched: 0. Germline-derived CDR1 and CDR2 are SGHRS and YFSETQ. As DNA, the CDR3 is TGCGCCAGCAGCTTGACTAGCGGCTACAATGAGCAGTTCTTC. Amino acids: CASSLTSGYNEQFF.

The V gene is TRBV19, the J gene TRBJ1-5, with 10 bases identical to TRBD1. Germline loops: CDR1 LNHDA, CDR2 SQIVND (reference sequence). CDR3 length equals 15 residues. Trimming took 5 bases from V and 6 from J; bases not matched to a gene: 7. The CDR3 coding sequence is TGTGCCAGTAGTTCCGGGACAGGGGTCTTTCAGCCCCAGCATTTT. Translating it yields CASSSGTGVFQPQHF.

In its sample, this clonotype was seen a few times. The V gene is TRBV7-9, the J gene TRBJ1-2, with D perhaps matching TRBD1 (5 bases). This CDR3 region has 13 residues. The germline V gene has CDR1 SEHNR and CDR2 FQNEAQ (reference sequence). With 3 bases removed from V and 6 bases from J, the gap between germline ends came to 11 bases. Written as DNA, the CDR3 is TGTGCCAGCAGCTTGGGGGGAGGGGATGGCTACACCTTC. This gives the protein CASSLGGGDGYTF.

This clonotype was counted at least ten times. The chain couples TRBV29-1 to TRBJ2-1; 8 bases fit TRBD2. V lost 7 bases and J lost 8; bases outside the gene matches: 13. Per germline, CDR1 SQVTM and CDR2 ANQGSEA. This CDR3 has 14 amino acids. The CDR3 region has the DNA TGCAGCGCCCTAATTAGGGGGACTAGTGATGAGCAGTTCTTC. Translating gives CSALIRGTSDEQFF.

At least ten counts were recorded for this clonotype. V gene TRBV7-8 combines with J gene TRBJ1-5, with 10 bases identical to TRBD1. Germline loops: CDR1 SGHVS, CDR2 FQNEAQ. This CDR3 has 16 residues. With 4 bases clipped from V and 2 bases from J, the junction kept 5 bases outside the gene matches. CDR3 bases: TGTGCCAGCAGCTCCTGGGACAGGGGTGGCAATCAGCCCCAGCATTTT. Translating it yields CASSSWDRGGNQPQHF.

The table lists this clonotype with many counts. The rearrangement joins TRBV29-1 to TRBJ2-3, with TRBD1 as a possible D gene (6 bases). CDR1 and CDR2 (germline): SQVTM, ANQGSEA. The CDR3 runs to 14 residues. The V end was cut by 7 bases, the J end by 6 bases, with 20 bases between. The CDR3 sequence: CSALDRSHADTQYF. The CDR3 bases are TGCAGCGCCCTTGACAGGTCTCATGCGGATACGCAGTATTTT.

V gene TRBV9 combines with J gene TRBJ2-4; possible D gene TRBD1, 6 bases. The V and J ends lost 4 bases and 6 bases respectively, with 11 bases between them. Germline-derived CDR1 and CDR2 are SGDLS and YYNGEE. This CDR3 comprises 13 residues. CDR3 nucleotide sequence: TGTGCCAGCAGCCCCGGACAGTCAAACATTCAGTACTTC. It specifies CASSPGQSNIQYF.

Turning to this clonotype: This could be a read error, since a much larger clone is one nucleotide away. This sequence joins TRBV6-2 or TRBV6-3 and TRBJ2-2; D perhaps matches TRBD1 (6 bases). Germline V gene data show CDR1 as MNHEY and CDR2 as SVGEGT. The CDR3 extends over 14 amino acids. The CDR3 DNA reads TGTGCCAGAAGTTACCTCAGGGGCACCGGGGAGCTGTTTTTT. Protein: CARSYLRGTGELFF.

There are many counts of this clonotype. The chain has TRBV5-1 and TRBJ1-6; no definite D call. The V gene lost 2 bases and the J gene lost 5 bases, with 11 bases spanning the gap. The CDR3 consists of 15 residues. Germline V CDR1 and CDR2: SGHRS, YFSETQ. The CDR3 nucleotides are TGCGCCAGCAGCTTAGCTTCGCACGATAATTCACCCCTCCACTTT. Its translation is CASSLASHDNSPLHF.

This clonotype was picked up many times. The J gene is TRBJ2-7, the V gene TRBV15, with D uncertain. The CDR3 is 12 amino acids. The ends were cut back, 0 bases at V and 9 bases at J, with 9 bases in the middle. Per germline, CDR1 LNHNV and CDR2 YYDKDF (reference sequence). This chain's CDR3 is CATSRDLSGQYV. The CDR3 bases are TGTGCCACCAGCAGAGACCTCTCCGGGCAGTACGTC.

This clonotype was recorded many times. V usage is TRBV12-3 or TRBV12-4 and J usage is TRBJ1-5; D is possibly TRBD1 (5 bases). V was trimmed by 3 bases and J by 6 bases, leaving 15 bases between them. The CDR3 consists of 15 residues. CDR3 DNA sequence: TGTGCCAGCAGTTTCCAGGGAGGCTTGGGTCAGCCCCAGCATTTT. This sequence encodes CASSFQGGLGQPQHF.

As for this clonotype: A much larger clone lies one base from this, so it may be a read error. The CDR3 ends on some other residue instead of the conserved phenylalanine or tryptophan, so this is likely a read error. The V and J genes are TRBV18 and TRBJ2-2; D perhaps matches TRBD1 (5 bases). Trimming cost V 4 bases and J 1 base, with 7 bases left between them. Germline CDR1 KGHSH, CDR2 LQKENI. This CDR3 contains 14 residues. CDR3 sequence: CASSLQGNTGELFY. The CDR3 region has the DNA TGTGCCAGCTCACTCCAGGGGAACACCGGGGAGCTGTTTTAT.

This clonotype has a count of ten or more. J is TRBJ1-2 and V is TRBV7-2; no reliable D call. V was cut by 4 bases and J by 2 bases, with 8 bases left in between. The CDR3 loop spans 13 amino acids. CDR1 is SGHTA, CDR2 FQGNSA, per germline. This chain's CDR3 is CASSSGQNYGYTF. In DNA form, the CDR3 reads TGTGCCAGCAGCTCGGGCCAGAACTATGGCTACACCTTC.

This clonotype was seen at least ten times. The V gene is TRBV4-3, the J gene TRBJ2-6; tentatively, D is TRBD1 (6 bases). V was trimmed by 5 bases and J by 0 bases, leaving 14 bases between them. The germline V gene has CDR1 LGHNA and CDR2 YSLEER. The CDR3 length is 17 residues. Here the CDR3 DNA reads TGCGCCAGCAGCGACTCAGGACAGACCTCTGGGGCCAACGTCCTGACTTTC. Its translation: CASSDSGQTSGANVLTF.

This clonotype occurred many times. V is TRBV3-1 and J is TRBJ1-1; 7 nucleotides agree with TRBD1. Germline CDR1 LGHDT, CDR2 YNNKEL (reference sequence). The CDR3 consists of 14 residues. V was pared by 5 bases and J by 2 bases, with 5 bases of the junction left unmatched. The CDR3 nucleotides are TGTGCCAGCAGCTCCCGGGACAGAAACACTGAAGCTTTCTTT. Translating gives CASSSRDRNTEAFF.

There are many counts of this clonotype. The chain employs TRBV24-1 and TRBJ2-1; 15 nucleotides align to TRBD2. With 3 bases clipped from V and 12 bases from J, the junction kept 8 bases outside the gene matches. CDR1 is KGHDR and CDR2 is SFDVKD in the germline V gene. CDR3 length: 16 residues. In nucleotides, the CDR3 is TGTGCCACCAGTGATGCCGGGACTAGCGGGGGGAAGGGGCAGTTCTTC. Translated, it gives CATSDAGTSGGKGQFF.

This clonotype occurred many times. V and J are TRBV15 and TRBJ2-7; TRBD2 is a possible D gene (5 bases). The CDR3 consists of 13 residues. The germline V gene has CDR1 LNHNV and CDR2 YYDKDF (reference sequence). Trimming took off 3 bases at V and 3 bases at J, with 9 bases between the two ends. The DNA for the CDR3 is TGTGCCACCAGCAGGGGAGAAGACTACGAGCAGTACTTC. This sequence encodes CATSRGEDYEQYF.

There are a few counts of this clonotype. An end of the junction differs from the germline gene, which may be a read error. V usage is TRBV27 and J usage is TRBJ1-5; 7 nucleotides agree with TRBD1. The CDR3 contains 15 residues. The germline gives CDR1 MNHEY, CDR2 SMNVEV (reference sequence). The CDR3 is CASSLTGSSNQPQNF. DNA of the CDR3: TGTGCCAGCAGTTTGACAGGGTCTAGCAATCAGCCCCAGAATTTT.

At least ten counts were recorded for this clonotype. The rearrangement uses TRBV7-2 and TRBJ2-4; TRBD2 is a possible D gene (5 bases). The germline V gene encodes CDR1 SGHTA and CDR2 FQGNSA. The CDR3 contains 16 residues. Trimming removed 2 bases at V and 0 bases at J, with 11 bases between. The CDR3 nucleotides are TGTGCCAGCAGCTTAAGGGAGACCCGAGCCAAAAACATTCAGTACTTC. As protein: CASSLRETRAKNIQYF. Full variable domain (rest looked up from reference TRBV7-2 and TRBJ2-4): GAGVSQSPSNKVTEKGKDVELRCDPISGHTALYWYRQSLGQGLEFLIYFQGNSAPDKSGLPSDRFSAERTGGSVSTLTIQRTQQEDSAVYLCASSLRETRAKNIQYFGAGTRLSVL.

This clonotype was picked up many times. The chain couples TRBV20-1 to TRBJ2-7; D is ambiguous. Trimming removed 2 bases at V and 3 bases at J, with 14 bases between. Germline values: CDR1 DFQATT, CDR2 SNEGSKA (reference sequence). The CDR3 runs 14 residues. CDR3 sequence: CSARPRTQFYEQYF. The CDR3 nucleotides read TGCAGTGCTAGACCCCGGACGCAGTTCTACGAGCAGTACTTC.

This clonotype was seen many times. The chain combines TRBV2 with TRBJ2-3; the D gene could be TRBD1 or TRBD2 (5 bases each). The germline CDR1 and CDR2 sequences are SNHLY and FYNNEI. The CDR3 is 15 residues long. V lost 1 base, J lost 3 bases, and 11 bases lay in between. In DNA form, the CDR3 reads TGTGCCAGCAGTGAAGGTGGGACGGGTACAGATACGCAGTATTTT. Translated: CASSEGGTGTDTQYF. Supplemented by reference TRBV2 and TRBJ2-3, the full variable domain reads EPEVTQTPSHQVTQMGQEVILRCVPISNHLYFYWYRQILGQKVEFLVSFYNNEISEKSEIFDDQFSVERPDGSNFTLKIRSTKLEDSAMYFCASSEGGTGTDTQYFGPGTRLTVL.

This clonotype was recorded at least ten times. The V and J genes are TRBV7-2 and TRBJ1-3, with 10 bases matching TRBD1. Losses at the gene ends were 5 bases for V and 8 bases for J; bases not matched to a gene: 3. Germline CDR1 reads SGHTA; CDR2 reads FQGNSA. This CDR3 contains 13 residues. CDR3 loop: CASSPGTGDTIYF. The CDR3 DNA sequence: TGTGCCAGCAGCCCCGGGACAGGGGACACCATATATTTT.

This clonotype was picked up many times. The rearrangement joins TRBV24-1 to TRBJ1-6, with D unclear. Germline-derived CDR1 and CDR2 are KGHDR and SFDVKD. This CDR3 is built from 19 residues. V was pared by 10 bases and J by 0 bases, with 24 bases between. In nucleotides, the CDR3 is TGTGCCACTAGTCTAAACCTGTGCCGATTTAGCTCCTATAATTCACCCCTCCACTTT. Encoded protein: CATSLNLCRFSSYNSPLHF.